This T cell receptor beta chain was captured in a study of post-analysis software for immune sequencing data (dated by TCRdb to 2015 to 2017). In terms of the full investigation: Relapsing-remitting, secondary progressive and progressive-relapsing multiple sclerosis were recorded as disease courses, and subtype annotation was lacking for some patients. A subset of samples was prepared in parallel using single-end sample barcoding, then pooled and co-amplified after Illumina adapter ligation. The patient repertoires were compared against approximately ten previously published healthy control repertoires obtained from donors aged about 6 to 27 years. What the authors observed across the whole study: Significantly lower normalized Chao1 diversity was found in multiple sclerosis patients than in controls, suggesting substantial peripheral T-cell clonal expansion. The multiple sclerosis patient group was slightly younger than the control group. Significantly higher frequencies in patients than in controls were found for a few TRBV segments, including TRBV5-6, TRBV5-1 and TRBV20-1. Direct clustering with F measure showed strong co-clustering of samples prepared in the same batch, prompting a batch-effect correction.

The CDR3 runs 15 amino acids, cysteine and phenylalanine included. Only CDR3 DNA remains: 45 bases, in frame from the first base. Receptors were amplified or captured by PCR. Sequencing instrument: Illumina HiSeq 2500. Unique molecular identifiers were incorporated into TCR beta cDNA libraries to reduce PCR and sequencing biases. Some 500,000 cDNA molecules were obtained for every 1 to 10 million input T cells, so each molecule roughly corresponded to one T cell. The same protocol used for the earlier healthy control dataset was applied to prepare and sequence the patient libraries. Within a given batch, samples were prepared together, multiplexed and sequenced on the same HiSeq lane. The published analysis was carried out like this. Raw barcoded reads were processed with MIGEC, and single-read molecular identifier groups were discarded before consensus assembly and CDR3 extraction. Clonotype tables were post-analysed with VDJtools, normalizing diversity by down-sampling all datasets to the smallest sample size. To correct batch-related cross-sample contamination, repertoire overlap clustering matched CDR3 amino acid sequences but not nucleotide sequences. TCRdb redid the processing of the public reads, applying fastp at Q25 and MiXCR, and retained in-frame beta chains. For every CDR3 protein sequence, its rows merge into one entry that carries the most common genes and DNA. The V and J calls were determined by TCRdb, not by the authors. The sample records fewer than 900,000 distinct CDR3 sequences, just over 45% of which are singletons. The ten largest clones capture roughly 4.9% of the sample.

With regard to this clonotype: Its antigen is currently not known. No quality values exist for individual bases; no much larger clone is one base distant.

To demonstrate the VDJtools post-analysis software, TCR beta repertoires were profiled from the peripheral blood of more than ten young patients with multiple sclerosis. The patients with multiple sclerosis were children and adolescents between 6 and 15 years of age. This receptor chain uses TRBV12-3 or TRBV12-4 and TRBJ2-4, with TRBD1 matching 8 junction bases. Near its end, the DNA agrees better with TRBJ2-7, so the J call may be wrong. This TCR was recovered from a girl aged 5-17 years with multiple sclerosis. Sequenced material: blood. The CDR3 region reads CASSSQGTGHGEQYF. The bases are TGTGCCAGCAGTTCCCAAGGGACAGGTCATGGCGAGCAGTACTTC.